This T cell receptor (beta chain) was sequenced during a study of CD4+ T cells in melanoma. Whole-study findings and limits: CD8+ T cell, macrophage and B cell function reportedly correlated with neoantigen-specific CD4+ T cells. Neoantigen-specific CD4+ T cells in melanoma reportedly had diverse differentiation states.

With regard to this clone: Antigen: not known.

Data came from immunoSEQ multiplex PCR; TCRdb stores just in-frame clones and leaves some out. The sample consists of roughly 5,000 clones, about 70% of them appearing once. This clonotype was obtained from a human donor with melanoma. The sample consisted of cells from a culture (not recorded whether cultured in vitro).

DNA of the CDR3: TGTGCCAGCAGCCCTACTGCTGGGGTTGAAAAACTGTTTTTT. It is translated as CASSPTAGVEKLFF. The chain joins TRBV3-1 (or the pseudogene TRBV3-2) to TRBJ1-4; D is uncertain. V was pared by 4 bases and J by 7 bases, with 13 bases between. The CDR3 extends over 14 amino acids. The V gene's germline CDR1 is LGHDT and CDR2 YNNKEL (reference sequence).